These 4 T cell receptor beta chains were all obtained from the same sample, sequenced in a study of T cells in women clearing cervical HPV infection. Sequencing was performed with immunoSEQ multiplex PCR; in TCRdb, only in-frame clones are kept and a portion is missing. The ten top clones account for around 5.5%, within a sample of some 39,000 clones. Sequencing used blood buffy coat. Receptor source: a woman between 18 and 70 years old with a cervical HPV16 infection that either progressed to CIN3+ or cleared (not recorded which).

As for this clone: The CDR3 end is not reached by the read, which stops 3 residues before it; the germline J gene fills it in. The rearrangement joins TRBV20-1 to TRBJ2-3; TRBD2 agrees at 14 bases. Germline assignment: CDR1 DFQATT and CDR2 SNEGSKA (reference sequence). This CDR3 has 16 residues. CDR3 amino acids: CSAHRLAGGGQETQYF. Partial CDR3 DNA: TGCAGTGCCCACCGACTAGCGGGAGGGGGGCAAGAGACG.

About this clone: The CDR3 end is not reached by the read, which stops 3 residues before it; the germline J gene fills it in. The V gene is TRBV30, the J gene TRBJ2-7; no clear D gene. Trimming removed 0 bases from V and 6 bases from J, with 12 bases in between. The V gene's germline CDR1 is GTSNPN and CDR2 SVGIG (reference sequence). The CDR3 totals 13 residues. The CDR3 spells CAWSVSGPGEQYF. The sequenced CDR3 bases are TGTGCCTGGAGTGTATCAGGTCCCGGCGAG. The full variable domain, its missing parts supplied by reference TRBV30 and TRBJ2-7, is SQTIHQWPATLVQPVGSPLSLECTVEGTSNPNLYWYRQAAGRGLQLLFYSVGIGQISSEVPQNLSASRPQDRQFILSSKKLLLSDSGFYLCAWSVSGPGEQYFGPGTRLTVT.

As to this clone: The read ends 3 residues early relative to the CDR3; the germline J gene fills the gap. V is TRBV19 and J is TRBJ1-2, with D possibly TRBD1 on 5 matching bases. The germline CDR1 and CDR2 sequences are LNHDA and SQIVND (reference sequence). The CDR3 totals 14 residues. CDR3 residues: CASSKGSSGRSYTF. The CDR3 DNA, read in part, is TGTGCCAGTAGTAAGGGGAGTAGCGGGAGGAGC. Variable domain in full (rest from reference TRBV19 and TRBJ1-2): DGGITQSPKYLFRKEGQNVTLSCEQNLNHDAMYWYRQDPGQGLRLIYYSQIVNDFQKGDIAEGYSVSREKKESFPLTVTSAQKNPTAFYLCASSKGSSGRSYTFGSGTRLTVV.

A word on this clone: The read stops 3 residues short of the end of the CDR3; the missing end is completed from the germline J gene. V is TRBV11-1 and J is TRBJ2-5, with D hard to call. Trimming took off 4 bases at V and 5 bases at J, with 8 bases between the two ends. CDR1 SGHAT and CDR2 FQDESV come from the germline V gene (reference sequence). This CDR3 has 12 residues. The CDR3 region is CASSSRRETQYF. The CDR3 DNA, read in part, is TGTGCCAGCAGCTCCCGCCGGGAGACC.